This is a list of T cell receptor beta chains from one sample in a study of blood T cells in healthy people across ages. Via MiXCR, TCRdb re-called the 5' RACE reads, giving one row per CDR3 protein. The sample consists of 600,000 to 900,000 distinct CDR3 sequences, 25% to 30% of them appearing once. These data were likewise used in another study, on T cells of mothers and their children.

Input material: blood. The receptors stem from a boy younger than 18 in good health. CDR3s include the opening cysteine and the closing phenylalanine or tryptophan. The order of the fields is clone size, V gene, CDR3 length, D gene, J gene, CDR3 protein, CDR3 DNA. D genes are given only for firm matches. The listing skips clone size in some rows; elsewhere it reads once, few, many or a size class.

>NA|TRBV28|12|NA|TRBJ2-7
CASSSQKLGRYF
TGTGCCAGCAGTTCCCAAAAGCTGGGGCGGTACTTC
>few|TRBV28|16|NA|TRBJ1-6
CASSFHTSSYNSPLHF
TGTGCCAGCAGTTTTCACACGAGCTCCTATAATTCACCCCTCCACTTT
>NA|TRBV28|14|TRBD1|TRBJ1-4
CASRQGRGNEKLFF
TGTGCCAGCAGACAGGGGCGGGGTAATGAAAAACTGTTTTTT
>NA|TRBV27|13|NA|TRBJ2-7
CASSFSIHYEQYF
TGTGCCAGCAGTTTCTCTATTCACTACGAGCAGTACTTC
>NA|TRBV29-1|15|NA|TRBJ1-6
CSVEVSGASNSPLHF
TGCAGCGTTGAAGTTTCGGGGGCTTCGAATTCACCCCTCCACTTT
>NA|TRBV20-1|13|NA|TRBJ1-5
CSAKDGFNQPQHF
TGCAGTGCTAAGGACGGTTTCAATCAGCCCCAGCATTTT
>few|TRBV10-3|13|NA|TRBJ2-1
CAITTLQEGEQFF
TGTGCCATCACCACATTGCAGGAGGGTGAGCAGTTCTTC
>once|TRBV4-1|17|TRBD1|TRBJ2-6
CASSKGQEVSRANVLTF
TGCGCCAGCAGCAAGGGACAGGAAGTCTCTCGGGCCAACGTCCTGACTTTC
>few|TRBV20-1|17|NA|TRBJ2-7
CSANSGKTGGSSYEQYF
TGCAGTGCTAATTCGGGTAAAACTGGCGGGTCCTCCTACGAGCAGTACTTC
>NA|TRBV19|15|NA|TRBJ2-5
CASSMGRLTEETRYF
TGTGCCAGTAGTATGGGGCGGCTTACGGAAGAGACCCGGTACTTC
>few|TRBV30|13|NA|TRBJ1-5
CAWSMAGAQPQHF
TGTGCCTGGAGTATGGCAGGGGCTCAGCCCCAGCATTTT
>NA|TRBV11-1|16|NA|TRBJ2-1
CASSFYQNAKGNEQFF
TGTGCCAGCAGCTTTTACCAGAATGCGAAGGGCAATGAGCAGTTCTTC
>NA|TRBV2|13|NA|TRBJ2-5
CASSAGMAWTQYF
TGTGCCAGCAGTGCGGGGATGGCCTGGACCCAGTACTTC
>many|TRBV20-1|16|TRBD1|TRBJ2-7
CSARGRTKGQFYEQYF
TGCAGTGCTAGAGGCCGGACAAAGGGACAGTTCTACGAGCAGTACTTC
>NA|TRBV2|14|NA|TRBJ2-1
CASSEPRLDNEQFF
TGTGCCAGCAGTGAGCCTCGGCTAGACAATGAGCAGTTCTTC
>NA|TRBV10-1|12|NA|TRBJ1-2
CASSDTNYGYTF
TGCGCCAGCAGTGATACTAACTATGGCTACACCTTC
>NA|TRBV7-2|14|NA|TRBJ2-5
CASSLTGSWKTQYF
TGTGCCAGCAGCTTAACCGGGAGCTGGAAGACCCAGTACTTC
>few|TRBV20-1|15|TRBD2|TRBJ2-1
CSASPGTSGGGEQFF
TGCAGTGCTAGCCCAGGGACTAGCGGGGGGGGCGAGCAGTTCTTC
>NA|TRBV5-1|14|NA|TRBJ1-2
CASSFWTANYGYTF
TGCGCCAGCAGCTTTTGGACGGCCAACTATGGCTACACCTTC
>NA|TRBV20-1|14|TRBD1|TRBJ2-5
CSARRTGGRETQYF
TGCAGTGCTAGACGGACAGGGGGCAGGGAGACCCAGTACTTC
>NA|TRBV29-1|15|TRBD1|TRBJ2-5
CSVGTPGTGVGTQYF
TGCAGCGTTGGTACCCCCGGGACAGGGGTTGGGACCCAGTACTTC
>NA|TRBV6-1|13|NA|TRBJ2-7
CASSPAASYEQYF
TGTGCCAGCAGCCCCGCGGCTTCCTACGAGCAGTACTTC
>NA|TRBV9|12|NA|TRBJ1-1
CASSAQNTEALF
TGTGCCAGCAGCGCGCAGAACACTGAAGCTCTCTTT
>NA|TRBV9|16|NA|TRBJ1-4
CASSVESGSFGEKLFF
TGTGCCAGCAGCGTGGAATCCGGAAGTTTTGGGGAAAAACTGTTTTTT
>NA|TRBV28|14|TRBD2|TRBJ2-7
CASSWSGLDDEQYF
TGTGCCAGCAGTTGGTCGGGACTAGATGACGAGCAGTACTTC